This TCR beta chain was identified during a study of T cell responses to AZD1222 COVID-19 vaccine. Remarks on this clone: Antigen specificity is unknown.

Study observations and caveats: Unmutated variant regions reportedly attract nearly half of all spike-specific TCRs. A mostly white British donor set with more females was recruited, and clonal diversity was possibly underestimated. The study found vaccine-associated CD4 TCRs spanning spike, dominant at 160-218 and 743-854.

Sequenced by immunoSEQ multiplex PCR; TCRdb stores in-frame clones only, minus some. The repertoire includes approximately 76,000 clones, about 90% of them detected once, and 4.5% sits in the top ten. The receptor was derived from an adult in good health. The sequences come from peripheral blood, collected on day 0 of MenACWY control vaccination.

The CDR3 spells CASSIAVAKNIQYF. CDR3 sequence (DNA): TGTGCCAGTAGTATTGCGGTAGCCAAAAACATTCAGTACTTC. V is TRBV19 and J is TRBJ2-4; D is unresolved. V was shortened by 3 bases and J by 0 bases, with 6 bases between the two germline ends. Germline CDR1 is LNHDA and CDR2 is SQIVND (reference sequence). The CDR3 length is 14 residues.